Presented here are 4 T cell receptor beta chains from one specimen sequenced in a study of tissue T cells after allogeneic stem cell transplantation. Regarding time point: mouse harvest day 14 after allogeneic transplant. The graft held 10^6 splenic CD5+ T cells and 10^7 T-cell-depleted bone marrow cells. This table comes from immunoSEQ multiplex PCR, and its TCRdb copy is limited to in-frame clones, with some not included. Among 800 or so clones, more than 45% were seen once, and the ten largest hold under 55%. Sample: spleen. The source of these receptors is a female BALB/c mouse given C57BL/6 T cells with graft-versus-host disease after an allogeneic hematopoietic cell transplant.

Comment on this clone: Genes here carry mouse names. This CDR3 reads CASSLEGANTGQLYF. Partial CDR3 DNA: TGTGCCAGCAGCTTAGAGGGGGCGAACACCGGGCAGCTCTAC. V gene TRBV3 combines with J gene TRBJ2-2, with D maybe TRBD1 (7 bases). The read ends 1 residue shy of where the CDR3 ends; the end is completed using the germline J gene. This CDR3 is 15 amino acids long. With 1 base removed from V and 2 bases from J, the gap between germline ends came to 8 bases. The germline V gene has CDR1 SNHLY and CDR2 FYNGKV (reference sequence).

As concerns this clone: Genes and germline come from the mouse. The read gets to within 1 residue of the CDR3 end, and the germline J gene fills in the rest. The chain has TRBV19 and TRBJ1-6; D is uncertain. TRBJ1-6 is sorted into the ORF group, with uncertain function. The CDR3 runs to 15 residues. The germline V gene has CDR1 FNHDT and CDR2 SITEND (reference sequence). Trimming pared 1 base from V and 0 bases from J, leaving 5 bases between. The chain's CDR3 is CASSIRISYNSPLYF. The part of the CDR3 DNA that was read is TGTGCCAGCAGTATAAGGATTTCCTATAATTCGCCCCTCTAC.

By sample share, this clone is large. Genes here carry mouse names. Read sequence stops 1 residue before the CDR3 end, and the germline J gene provides the missing end. The chain recombines TRBV19 with TRBJ1-6, with 10 bases matching TRBD1. TRBJ1-6 is designated an ORF whose function remains uncertain. With V trimmed by 5 bases and J by 7 bases, 9 bases remained unmatched. The germline CDR1 and CDR2 sequences are FNHDT and SITEND (reference sequence). This CDR3 region has 16 residues. The CDR3 DNA, read in part, is TGTGCCAGCAGCCCGAGACAGGGGGCGAGGAATTCGCCCCTCTAC. Translating gives CASSPRQGARNSPLY. The entire CDR3 reads CASSPRQGARNSPLYF.

Concerning this clone itself: Gene names refer to mouse genes. The read terminates 1 residue before the CDR3 end, so the remaining end is supplied by the germline J gene. The chain links TRBV14 to TRBJ2-7, with D tentatively TRBD2 (6 bases). CDR3 length: 16 residues. Trimming left V 0 bases short and J 0 bases short, with 13 bases between. Germline V gene data show CDR1 as SGHDT and CDR2 as FRDEAV. The sequenced part of the CDR3 DNA is TGTGCCAGCAGTTTCTTCGGGGGGAGGGGCTCCTATGAACAGTAC. Translated: CASSFFGGRGSYEQY. The full CDR3 protein reads CASSFFGGRGSYEQYF.